These T cell receptor beta chains were read from a single sample in a study of CD8 T cells in Susac syndrome. TCRdb analysed the immunoSEQ multiplex PCR reads with MiXCR anew, one entry per CDR3 protein. The table includes about 70,000 distinct CDR3 sequences, roughly 94% detected once. Material for sequencing was CD8+ T cells from PBMCs. The receptors shown here come from a human donor in good health. The CDR3 runs from the conserved cysteine through the conserved F or W. The D gene is left open where the match is weak. A clone size is listed for some rows: how often the clone was seen (once, few, many), or a class if it is expanded.

CDR3,D,V,size,J
CASTEGGTVDNSPLHF,TRBD1,TRBV2,.,TRBJ1-6
CASSLEDRGDGYTF,TRBD1,TRBV7-6,.,TRBJ1-2
CASSLSIAGIQETQYF,TRBD2,TRBV27,.,TRBJ2-5
CASSDEGAYGYTF,TRBD1,TRBV9,.,TRBJ1-2
CASSAEREETQYF,.,TRBV13,few,TRBJ2-5
CASSPSGSNQPQHF,.,TRBV5-1,.,TRBJ1-5
CASSQEENRGWVPDTQYF,TRBD1,TRBV4-1,.,TRBJ2-3
CASSQAGQRNQPQHF,.,TRBV3-1,.,TRBJ1-5
CASNGLAGTNEQFF,TRBD2,TRBV2,.,TRBJ2-1
CASSAFSGGAAEQFF,TRBD2,TRBV9,.,TRBJ2-1
CASSLWPRRYNEQFF,.,TRBV7-9,.,TRBJ2-1
CASRGEVAPKPFETQYF,.,TRBV5-8,.,TRBJ2-5
CASSQDLGQLYEQYF,TRBD1,TRBV4-1,.,TRBJ2-7
CASSQERGAGNTIYF,.,TRBV3-1,.,TRBJ1-3
CASSQDRQNTGELFF,.,TRBV4-3,once,TRBJ2-2
CASIAQEGLNTGELFF,.,TRBV7-9,.,TRBJ2-2
CASSVGQINEQYF,.,TRBV5-6,.,TRBJ2-7
CASREGVRTEAFF,.,TRBV6-4,.,TRBJ1-1
CSVVGRNGYTF,.,TRBV29-1,.,TRBJ1-2
CASSMTGTYNEQFF,.,TRBV19,once,TRBJ2-1
CASSQALAVNEQFF,TRBD2,TRBV4-3,.,TRBJ2-1
CASRQGPVNTEAFF,TRBD1,TRBV27,.,TRBJ1-1
CASRGPEAFF,.,TRBV19,once,TRBJ1-1
CASSMGLAAEAFF,.,TRBV19,.,TRBJ1-1
CASSFDRGLDRELFF,TRBD1,TRBV5-1,.,TRBJ2-2
CASSQEKVNEQFF,.,TRBV4-2,.,TRBJ2-1
CASSLGSTGTEAFF,.,TRBV5-1,.,TRBJ1-1
CASSFMGDTSSYEQYF,.,TRBV28,.,TRBJ2-7
CASSVGGGHNEQFF,TRBD2,TRBV9,.,TRBJ2-1
CASSYSGTSVSDEQYF,TRBD2,TRBV6-5,.,TRBJ2-7
CASSPDRGPNTEAFF,TRBD1,TRBV7-9,.,TRBJ1-1
CASSLLQGGGAYF,.,TRBV28,.,TRBJ2-3
CASSLTELAKNIQYF,.,TRBV18,.,TRBJ2-4
CASSVSGLSYEQYF,.,TRBV25-1,once,TRBJ2-7
CASSPAETLAKNIQYF,.,TRBV12-3/TRBV12-4,.,TRBJ2-4
CSVGQGYGYTF,.,TRBV29-1,.,TRBJ1-2
CASSPHRVDGYTF,.,TRBV7-2,.,TRBJ1-2
CASSLSGEGRSTKYF,.,TRBV27,.,TRBJ2-7
CASSPWRGDTQYF,.,TRBV7-2,.,TRBJ2-3